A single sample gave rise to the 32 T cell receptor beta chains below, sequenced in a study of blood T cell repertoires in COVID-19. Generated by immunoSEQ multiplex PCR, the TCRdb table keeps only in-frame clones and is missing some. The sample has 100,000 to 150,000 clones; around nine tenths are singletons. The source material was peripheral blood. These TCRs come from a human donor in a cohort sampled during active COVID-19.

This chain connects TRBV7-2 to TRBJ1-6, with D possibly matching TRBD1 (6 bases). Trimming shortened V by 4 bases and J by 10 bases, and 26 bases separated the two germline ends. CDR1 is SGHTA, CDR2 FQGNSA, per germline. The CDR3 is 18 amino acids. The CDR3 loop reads CASSSLVGRDRFGSPLHF. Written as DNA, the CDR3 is TGTGCCAGCAGCTCCCTAGTAGGACGAGACAGGTTCGGATCACCCCTCCACTTT.

DNA for the CDR3: TGTGCCATCAGACTAACAGGGGCCAGTGAAGCTTTCTTT. Its translation: CAIRLTGASEAFF. The J gene is TRBJ1-1, the V gene TRBV10-3; 7 bases are a match to TRBD1. The CDR3 extends over 13 amino acids. The germline CDR1 and CDR2 sequences are ENHRY and SYGVKD. Trimming removed 6 bases from V and 7 bases from J; junction bases left unmatched: 8.

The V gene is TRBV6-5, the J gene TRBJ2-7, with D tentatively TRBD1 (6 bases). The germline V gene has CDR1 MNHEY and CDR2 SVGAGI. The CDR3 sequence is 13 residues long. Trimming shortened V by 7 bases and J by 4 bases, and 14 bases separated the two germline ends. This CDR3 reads CASKEQGLYEQYF. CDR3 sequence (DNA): TGTGCCAGCAAAGAGCAGGGGTTATACGAGCAGTACTTC.

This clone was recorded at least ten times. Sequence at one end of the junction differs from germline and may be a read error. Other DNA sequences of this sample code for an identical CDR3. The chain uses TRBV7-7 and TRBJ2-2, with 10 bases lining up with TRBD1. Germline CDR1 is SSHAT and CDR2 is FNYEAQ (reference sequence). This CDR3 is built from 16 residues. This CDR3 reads CASSLTGTGVAGELFF. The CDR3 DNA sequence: TGTGCTAGCAGCTTAACCGGGACAGGGGTGGCCGGGGAGCTGTTTTTT.

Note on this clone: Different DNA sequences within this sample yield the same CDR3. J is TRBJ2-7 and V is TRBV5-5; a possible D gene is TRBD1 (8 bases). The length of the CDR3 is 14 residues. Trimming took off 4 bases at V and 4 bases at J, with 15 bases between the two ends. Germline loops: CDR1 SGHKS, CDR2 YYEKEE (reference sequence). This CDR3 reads CASSLGQGLYEQYF. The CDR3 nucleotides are TGTGCCAGCAGCCTCGGACAGGGACTATACGAGCAGTACTTC.

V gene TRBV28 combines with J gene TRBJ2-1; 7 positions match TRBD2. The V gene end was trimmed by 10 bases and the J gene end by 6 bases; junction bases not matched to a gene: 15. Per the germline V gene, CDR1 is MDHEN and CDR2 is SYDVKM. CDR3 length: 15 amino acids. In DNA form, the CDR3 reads TGTGCCACCGCCCCTCGCGGGAGAAGTGTCAATGAGCAGTTCTTC. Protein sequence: CATAPRGRSVNEQFF.

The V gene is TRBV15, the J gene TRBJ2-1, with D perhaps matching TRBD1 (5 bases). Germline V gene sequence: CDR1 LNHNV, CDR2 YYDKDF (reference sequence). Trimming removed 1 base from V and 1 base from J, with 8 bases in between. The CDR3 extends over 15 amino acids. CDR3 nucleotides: TGTGCCACCAGCAGAGCGGCAGGGTCCTACAATGAGCAGTTCTTC. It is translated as CATSRAAGSYNEQFF.

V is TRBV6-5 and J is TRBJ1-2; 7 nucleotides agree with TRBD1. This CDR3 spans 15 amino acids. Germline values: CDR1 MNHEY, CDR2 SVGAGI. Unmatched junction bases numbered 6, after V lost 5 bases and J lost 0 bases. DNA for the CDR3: TGTGCCAGCAGTCTACGACAGGGCTCTAACTATGGCTACACCTTC. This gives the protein CASSLRQGSNYGYTF.

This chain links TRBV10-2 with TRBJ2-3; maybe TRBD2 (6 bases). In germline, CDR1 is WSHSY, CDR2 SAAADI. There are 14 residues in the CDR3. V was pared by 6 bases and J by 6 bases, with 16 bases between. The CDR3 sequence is CASSPRRGRDTQYF. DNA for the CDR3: TGCGCCAGCAGCCCCCGGAGGGGTCGGGATACGCAGTATTTT.

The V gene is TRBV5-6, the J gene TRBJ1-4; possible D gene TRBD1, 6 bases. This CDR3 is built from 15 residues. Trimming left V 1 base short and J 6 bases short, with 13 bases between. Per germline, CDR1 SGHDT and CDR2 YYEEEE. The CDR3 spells CASSLTGHAYEKLFF. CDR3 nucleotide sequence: TGTGCCAGCAGCTTGACGGGACATGCTTATGAAAAACTGTTTTTT.

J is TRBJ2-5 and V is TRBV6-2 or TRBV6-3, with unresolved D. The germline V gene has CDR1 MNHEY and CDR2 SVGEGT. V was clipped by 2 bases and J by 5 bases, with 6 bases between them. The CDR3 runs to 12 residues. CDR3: CASSYPVETQYF. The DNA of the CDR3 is TGTGCCAGCAGTTACCCCGTGGAGACCCAGTACTTC.

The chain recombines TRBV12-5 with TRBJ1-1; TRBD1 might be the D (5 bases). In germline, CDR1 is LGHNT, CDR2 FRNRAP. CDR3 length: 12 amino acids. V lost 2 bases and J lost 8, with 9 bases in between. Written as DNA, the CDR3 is TGTGCTAGTGGTTTGTTCCCAGGGGAAGCTTTCTTT. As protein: CASGLFPGEAFF.

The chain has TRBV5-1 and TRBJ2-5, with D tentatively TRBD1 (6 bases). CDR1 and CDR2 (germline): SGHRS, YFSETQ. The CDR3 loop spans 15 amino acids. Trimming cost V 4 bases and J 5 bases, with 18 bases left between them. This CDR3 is CASSTGRGDGETQYF. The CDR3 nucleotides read TGCGCCAGCAGCACCGGCAGGGGCGATGGGGAGACCCAGTACTTC.

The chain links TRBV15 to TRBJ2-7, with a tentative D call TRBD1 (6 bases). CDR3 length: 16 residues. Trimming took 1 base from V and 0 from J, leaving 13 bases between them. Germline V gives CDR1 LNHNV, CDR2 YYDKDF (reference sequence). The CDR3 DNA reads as TGTGCCACCAGCAGAGGTGGGCAGGGGAGCTCCTACGAGCAGTACTTC. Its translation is CATSRGGQGSSYEQYF.

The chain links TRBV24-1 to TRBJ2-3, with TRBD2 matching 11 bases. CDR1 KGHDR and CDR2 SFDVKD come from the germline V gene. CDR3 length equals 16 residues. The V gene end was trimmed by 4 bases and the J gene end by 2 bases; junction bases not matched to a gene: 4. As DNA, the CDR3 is TGTGCCACCAGTGACCGGGGACTAGCGGACACAGATACGCAGTATTTT. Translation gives CATSDRGLADTDTQYF.

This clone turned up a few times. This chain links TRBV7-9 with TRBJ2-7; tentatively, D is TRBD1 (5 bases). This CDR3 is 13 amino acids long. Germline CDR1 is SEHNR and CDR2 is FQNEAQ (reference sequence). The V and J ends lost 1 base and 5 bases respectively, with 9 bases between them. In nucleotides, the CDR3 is TGTGCCAGCAGCTTAGAAGACAGCGACGAGCAGTACTTC. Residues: CASSLEDSDEQYF.

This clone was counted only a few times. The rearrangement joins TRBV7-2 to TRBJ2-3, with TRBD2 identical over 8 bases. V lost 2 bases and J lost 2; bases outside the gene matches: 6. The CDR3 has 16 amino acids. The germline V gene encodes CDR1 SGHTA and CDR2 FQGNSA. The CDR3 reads CASSLWGSGATDTQYF. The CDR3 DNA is TGTGCCAGCAGCTTATGGGGTAGCGGGGCCACAGATACGCAGTATTTT.

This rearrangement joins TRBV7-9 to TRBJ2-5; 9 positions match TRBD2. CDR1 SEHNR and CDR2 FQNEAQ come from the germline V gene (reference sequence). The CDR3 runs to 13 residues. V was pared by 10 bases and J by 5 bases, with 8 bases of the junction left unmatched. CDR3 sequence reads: CATPIAGDETQYF. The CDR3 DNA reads TGTGCCACACCCATAGCGGGAGACGAGACCCAGTACTTC.

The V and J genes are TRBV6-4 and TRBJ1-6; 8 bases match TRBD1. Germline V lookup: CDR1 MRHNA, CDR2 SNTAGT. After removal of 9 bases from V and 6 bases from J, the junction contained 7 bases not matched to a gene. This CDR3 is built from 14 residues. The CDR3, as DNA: TGTGCCAGATTAGGACAGGGCCCTAATTCACCCCTCCACTTT. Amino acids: CARLGQGPNSPLHF.

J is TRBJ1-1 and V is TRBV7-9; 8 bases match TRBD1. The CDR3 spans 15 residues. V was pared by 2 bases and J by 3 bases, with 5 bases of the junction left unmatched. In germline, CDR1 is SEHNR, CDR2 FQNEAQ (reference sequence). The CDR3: CASSLQGAGYTEAFF. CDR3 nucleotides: TGTGCCAGCAGCTTACAGGGGGCAGGGTACACTGAAGCTTTCTTT.

CDR3 sequence reads: CASSLQGSPQPQHF. The CDR3 bases are TGTGCCAGCAGCTTACAGGGTTCCCCCCAGCCCCAGCATTTT. The V and J genes are TRBV5-4 and TRBJ1-5; TRBD1 is a possible D gene (6 bases). Germline-derived CDR1 and CDR2 are SGHNT and YYREEE (reference sequence). The CDR3 runs 14 residues. V lost 2 bases to trimming and J lost 7 bases, with 13 bases between them.

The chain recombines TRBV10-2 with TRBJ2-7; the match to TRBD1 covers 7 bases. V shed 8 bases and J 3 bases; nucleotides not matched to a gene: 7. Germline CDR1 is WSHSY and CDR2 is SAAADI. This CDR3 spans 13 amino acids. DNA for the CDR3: TGCGCCAGCTTGACAGGGAAAAACTACGAGCAGTACTTC. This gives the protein CASLTGKNYEQYF.

The CDR3 loop reads CASSDLTSATNEQFF. The CDR3 coding sequence is TGTGCCAGTAGTGACCTGACTAGCGCAACCAATGAGCAGTTCTTC. This chain uses TRBV19 with TRBJ2-1; TRBD2 aligns across 8 bases. V lost 5 bases and J lost 6; bases outside the gene matches: 9. The CDR3 contains 15 residues. Germline assignment: CDR1 LNHDA and CDR2 SQIVND (reference sequence).

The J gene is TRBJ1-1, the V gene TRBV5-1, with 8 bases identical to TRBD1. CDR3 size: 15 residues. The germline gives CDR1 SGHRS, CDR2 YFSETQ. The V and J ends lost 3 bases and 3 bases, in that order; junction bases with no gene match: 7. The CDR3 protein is CASSYQGARYTEAFF. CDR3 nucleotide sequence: TGCGCCAGCAGCTACCAGGGGGCGAGGTACACTGAAGCTTTCTTT. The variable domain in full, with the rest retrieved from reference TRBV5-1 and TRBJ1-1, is KAGVTQTPRYLIKTRGQQVTLSCSPISGHRSVSWYQQTPGQGLQFLFEYFSETQRNKGNFPGRFSGRQFSNSRSEMNVSTLELGDSALYLCASSYQGARYTEAFFGQGTRLTVV.

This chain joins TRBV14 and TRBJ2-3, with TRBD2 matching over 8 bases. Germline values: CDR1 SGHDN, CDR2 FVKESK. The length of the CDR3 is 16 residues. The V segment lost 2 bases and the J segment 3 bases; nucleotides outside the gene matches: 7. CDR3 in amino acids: CASSQLSGAITDTQYF. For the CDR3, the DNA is TGTGCCAGCAGCCAACTTAGCGGGGCTATTACAGATACGCAGTATTTT. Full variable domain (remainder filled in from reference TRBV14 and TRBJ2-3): EAGVTQFPSHSVIEKGQTVTLRCDPISGHDNLYWYRRVMGKEIKFLLHFVKESKQDESGMPNNRFLAERTGGTYSTLKVQPAELEDSGVYFCASSQLSGAITDTQYFGPGTRLTVL.

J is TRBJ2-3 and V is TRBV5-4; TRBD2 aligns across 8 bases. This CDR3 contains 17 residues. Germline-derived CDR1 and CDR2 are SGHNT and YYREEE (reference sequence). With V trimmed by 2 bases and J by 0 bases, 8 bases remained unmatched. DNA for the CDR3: TGTGCCAGCAGCTTTCAACGGGGGGGCGTCAGCACAGATACGCAGTATTTT. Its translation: CASSFQRGGVSTDTQYF. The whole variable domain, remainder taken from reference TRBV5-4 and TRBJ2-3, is ETGVTQSPTHLIKTRGQQVTLRCSSQSGHNTVSWYQQALGQGPQFIFQYYREEENGRGNFPPRFSGLQFPNYSSELNVNALELDDSALYLCASSFQRGGVSTDTQYFGPGTRLTVL.

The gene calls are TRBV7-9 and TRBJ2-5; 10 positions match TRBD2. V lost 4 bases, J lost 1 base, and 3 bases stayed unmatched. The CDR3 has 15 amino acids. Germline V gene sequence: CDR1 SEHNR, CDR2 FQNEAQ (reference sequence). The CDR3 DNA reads TGTGCCAGCAGCTACCCTAGCGGGAGCCAAGAGACCCAGTACTTC. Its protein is CASSYPSGSQETQYF.

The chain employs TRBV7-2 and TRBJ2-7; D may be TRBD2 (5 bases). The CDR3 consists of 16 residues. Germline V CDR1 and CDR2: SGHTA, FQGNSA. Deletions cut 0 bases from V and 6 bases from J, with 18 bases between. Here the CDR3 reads CASSLALAGPRREQYF. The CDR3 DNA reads TGTGCCAGCAGCTTAGCGCTTGCGGGTCCACGGCGCGAGCAGTACTTC.

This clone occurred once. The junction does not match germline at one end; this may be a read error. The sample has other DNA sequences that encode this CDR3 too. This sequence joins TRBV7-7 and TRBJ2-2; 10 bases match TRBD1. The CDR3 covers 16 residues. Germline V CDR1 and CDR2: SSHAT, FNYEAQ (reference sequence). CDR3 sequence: CASSATGTGVTGELFF. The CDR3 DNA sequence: TGTGCTAGCAGCGCAACCGGGACAGGGGTAACCGGGGAGCTGTTTTTT. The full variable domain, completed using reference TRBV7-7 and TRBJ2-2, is GAGVSQSPRYKVTKRGQDVTLRCDPISSHATLYWYQQALGQGPEFLTYFNYEAQPDKSGLPSDRFSAERPEGSISTLTIQRTEQRDSAMYRCASSATGTGVTGELFFGEGSRLTVL.

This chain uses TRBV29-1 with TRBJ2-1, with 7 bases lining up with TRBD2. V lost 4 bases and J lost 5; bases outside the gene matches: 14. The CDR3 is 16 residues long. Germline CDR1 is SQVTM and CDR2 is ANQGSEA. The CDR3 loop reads CSVGSQRDRPDNEQFF. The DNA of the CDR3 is TGCAGCGTTGGCAGCCAGCGGGACCGGCCGGACAATGAGCAGTTCTTC.

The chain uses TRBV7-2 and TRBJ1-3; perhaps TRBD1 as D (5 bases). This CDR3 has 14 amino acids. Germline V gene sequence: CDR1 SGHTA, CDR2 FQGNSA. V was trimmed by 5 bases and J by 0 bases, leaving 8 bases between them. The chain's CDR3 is CASSRDSSGNTIYF. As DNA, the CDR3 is TGTGCCAGCAGCCGCGACAGCTCTGGAAACACCATATATTTT.

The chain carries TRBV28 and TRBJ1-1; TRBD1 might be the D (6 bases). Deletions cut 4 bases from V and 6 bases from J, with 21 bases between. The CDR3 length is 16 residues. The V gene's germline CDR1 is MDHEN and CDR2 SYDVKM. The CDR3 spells CASSSGAQGGESEAFF. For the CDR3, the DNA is TGTGCCAGCAGTTCTGGGGCACAGGGCGGAGAATCTGAAGCTTTCTTT. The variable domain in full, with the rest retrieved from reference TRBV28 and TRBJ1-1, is DVKVTQSSRYLVKRTGEKVFLECVQDMDHENMFWYRQDPGLGLRLIYFSYDVKMKEKGDIPEGYSVSREKKERFSLILESASTNQTSMYLCASSSGAQGGESEAFFGQGTRLTVV.